The sequence of this T cell receptor (beta chain) was determined in a study of shared clonotypes between healthy human individuals. Overall study findings and caveats: The diversity represented, both genetic and in exposure history, was limited by few donors. Some naive CD4 clonotypes, 4% to 6%, turned up in common across four donors.

V gave up 0 bases and J gave up 5 bases; unmatched junction bases: 4. The CDR3 is made up of 14 amino acids. Germline-derived CDR1 and CDR2 are SGHNT and YYREEE (reference sequence). The assay was immunoSEQ multiplex PCR, and TCRdb's table has in-frame clones only and misses some. The sample records around 340,000 clones, over 70% being singletons. Worth noting for this clone: The target antigen is unknown.

Sequencing was performed on memory CD4+ T cells sorted from blood. Subset reported: CD45RA-negative fraction. The receptor was isolated from a man aged 25 to 45 in good health. This sequence joins TRBV5-4 and TRBJ2-7; 8 nucleotides match TRBD2. The CDR3: CASSLGVAGNEQYF. Written as DNA, the CDR3 is TGTGCCAGCAGCTTGGGAGTAGCGGGAAACGAGCAGTACTTC. The full variable domain, with the rest looked up from reference TRBV5-4 and TRBJ2-7, is ETGVTQSPTHLIKTRGQQVTLRCSSQSGHNTVSWYQQALGQGPQFIFQYYREEENGRGNFPPRFSGLQFPNYSSELNVNALELDDSALYLCASSLGVAGNEQYFGPGTRLTVT.